Sequencing of this T cell receptor beta chain was carried out in a study of blood T cell repertoires in COVID-19. V was pared by 2 bases and J by 11 bases, with 9 bases of the junction left unmatched. The V gene's germline CDR1 is MNHNS and CDR2 SASEGT. The CDR3 is made up of 15 amino acids. TCRdb's copy holds only in-frame clones and misses some; the assay was immunoSEQ multiplex PCR. The sample lists around 60,000 clones; roughly four fifths were seen once. Material for sequencing was peripheral blood. The sequence was collected from a man aged 80 or over with acute or convalescent COVID-19. The gene calls are TRBV6-1 and TRBJ1-1; 12 nucleotides agree with TRBD1. The CDR3: CASSEPGQGAVKAFF. The DNA of the CDR3 is TGTGCCAGCAGTGAACCGGGACAGGGGGCCGTAAAGGCTTTCTTT.